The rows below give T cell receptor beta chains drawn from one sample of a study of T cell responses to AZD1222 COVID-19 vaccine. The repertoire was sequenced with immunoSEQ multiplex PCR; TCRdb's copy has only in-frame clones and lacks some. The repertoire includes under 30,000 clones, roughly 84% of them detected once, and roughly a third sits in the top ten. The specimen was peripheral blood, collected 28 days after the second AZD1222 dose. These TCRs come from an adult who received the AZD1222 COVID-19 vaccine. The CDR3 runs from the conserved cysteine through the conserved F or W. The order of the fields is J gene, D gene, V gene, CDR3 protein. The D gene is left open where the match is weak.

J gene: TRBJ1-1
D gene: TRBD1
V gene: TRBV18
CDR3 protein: CASSQWDRGTTEAFF

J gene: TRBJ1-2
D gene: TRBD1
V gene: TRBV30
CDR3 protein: CAWSPTNYRGYGYTF

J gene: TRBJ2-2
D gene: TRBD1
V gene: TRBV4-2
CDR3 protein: CASSQPGQGALAGSPGELFF

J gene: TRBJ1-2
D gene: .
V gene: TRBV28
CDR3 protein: CASGAVPNYGYTF

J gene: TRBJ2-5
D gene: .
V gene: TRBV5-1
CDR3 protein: CASSLGHGQGTQYF

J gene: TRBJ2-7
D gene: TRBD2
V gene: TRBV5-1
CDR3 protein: CASSVLAGVDYEQYF

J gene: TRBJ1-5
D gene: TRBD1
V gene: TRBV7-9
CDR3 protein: CASRFPGQGNSNQPQHF

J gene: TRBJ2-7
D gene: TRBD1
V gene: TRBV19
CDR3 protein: CASRARGQGISYEQYF

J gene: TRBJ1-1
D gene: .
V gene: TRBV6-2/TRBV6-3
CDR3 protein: CASSYSQLRAEAFF

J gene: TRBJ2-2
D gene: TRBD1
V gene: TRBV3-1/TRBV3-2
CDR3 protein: CASSIQTGGVGELFF

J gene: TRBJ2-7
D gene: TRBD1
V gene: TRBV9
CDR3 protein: CASSDSVGQNSYEQYF

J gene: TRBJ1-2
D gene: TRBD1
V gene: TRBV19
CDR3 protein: CASMQTGGGGSYTF

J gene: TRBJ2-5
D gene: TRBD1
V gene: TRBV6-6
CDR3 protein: CASSTGDRGLQETQYF

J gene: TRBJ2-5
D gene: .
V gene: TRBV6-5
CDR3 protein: CASRGLGTHQETQYF

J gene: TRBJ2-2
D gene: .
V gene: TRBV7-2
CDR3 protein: CASSSGQNTGELFF

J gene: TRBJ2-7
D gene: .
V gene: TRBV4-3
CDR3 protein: CASSQEWSSSYEQYF

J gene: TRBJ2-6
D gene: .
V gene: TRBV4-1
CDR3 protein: CASSLQVGGGANVLTF